The clone carrying this TCR beta chain was counted ten times or more. Relying on iRepertoire HTBI primers and Arm-PCR of CDR3 regions, the team built TCR beta libraries. TCRdb processed the multiplex PCR reads anew with MiXCR; each CDR3 protein has one entry. The profile shows approximately 470,000 distinct CDR3 sequences, about 16% of them singletons. The sample originates from a study of regulatory T cells in long-lasting Graves disease. Sample time point: newly diagnosed GD, antithyroid drugs for less than 3 months. Generation of the TCR library employed RNA extracted from PBMCs. The CDR3 has 14 amino acids. Germline loops: CDR1 SEHNR, CDR2 FQNEAQ (reference sequence). Trimming took 6 bases from V and 3 from J, leaving 12 bases between them. These same data were also listed under a study on T cells in Graves' hyperthyroidism and ophthalmopathy. That source reports: Those with hyperthyroidism were 18 to 65 years old, newly diagnosed, and ill for under 2 months. A first-round RT-PCR of the TCR CDR3 used the HTBI primer set.

The input for sequencing was peripheral blood mononuclear cells (PBMCs), taken at new diagnosis, from a patient treated with antithyroid drugs. The sequence derives from a man in his forties or fifties with Graves disease. The chain joins TRBV7-9 to TRBJ2-1, with TRBD1 as a possible D gene (6 bases). CDR3 residues: CASSSDSRYNEQFF. The CDR3 nucleotides are TGTGCCAGCAGTTCGGACAGCCGCTACAATGAGCAGTTCTTC. Using reference TRBV7-9 and TRBJ2-1 for the parts outside the CDR3, the full variable domain is DTGVSQNPRHKITKRGQNVTFRCDPISEHNRLYWYRQTLGQGPEFLTYFQNEAQLEKSRLLSDRFSAERPKGSFSTLEIQRTEQGDSAMYLCASSSDSRYNEQFFGPGTRLTVL.